This TCR beta chain is from a study of blood T cell repertoires in COVID-19. Study-wide context: There were acute and convalescent COVID-19 samples, and they came from the United States, Italy and Spain. In each case, the material was cDNA or gDNA derived from T cells, B-cell-depleted T cells, or PBMCs.

Authors' methods: Quantification of nucleated cells was approximated via reference gene primer amplification. TCRdb's table, derived via immunoSEQ multiplex PCR, lists solely in-frame clones and lacks some. V, J and clone size are those of that table, while D and trimming were read from the DNA. The repertoire holds 90,000 or so clones, with 65% to 90% as singletons. CDR1 is SGHVS and CDR2 is FNYEAQ in the germline V gene. The CDR3 extends over 13 amino acids. V was pared by 1 base and J by 1 base, with 4 bases between. For this clone: A much larger clone lies one base from this, so it may be a read error.

J is TRBJ1-1 and V is TRBV7-6; no clear D. The TCR comes from a man older than 75 with active or convalescent COVID-19. Sample: peripheral blood. In nucleotides, the CDR3 is TGTGCCAGCAGCTTAGACAAGAACACTGAAGCTTTCTTT. Its protein product is CASSLDKNTEAFF.